Sequencing of this T cell receptor beta chain was carried out in a study of T cell repertoires in cytomegalovirus infection. Across the whole study: Indications came from public TCR beta signatures; they pointed to CMV infection and to a matching HLA type.

CDR1 is DFQATT, CDR2 SNEGSKA, per germline (reference sequence). Trimming stripped 5 bases from V and 0 bases from J, with 17 bases between. The CDR3 length is 17 residues. Details on this clonotype: Its antigen is unknown.

TCRdb processed the reads anew with MiXCR; each CDR3 protein has one entry. The sample has just over 300,000 distinct CDR3 sequences, roughly 16% seen once; the top ten hold around 13%. Findings and limits, study-wide: Dominating the ex vivo response were HLA-C-restricted CMV-specific TCR beta clonotypes.

This TCR was recovered from a human donor in good health (CMV status not recorded). Some clones in this sample may be carry-over from other donors' samples. The V gene is TRBV20-1, the J gene TRBJ2-6; D uncertain. The sample comprised PBMCs. Here the CDR3 DNA reads TGCAGTGCTGGTGAAATGATCCATTCCTCTGGGGCCAACGTCCTGACTTTC. This codes for CSAGEMIHSSGANVLTF.